Presented here are 22 T cell receptor beta chains from one specimen sequenced in a study of T cell responses to AZD1222 COVID-19 vaccine. TCRdb's table, derived via immunoSEQ multiplex PCR, lists solely in-frame clones and lacks some. The sample lists 150,000 to 200,000 clones, under 95% occurring once. The source material was peripheral blood, sampled 28 days after the second AZD1222 dose. These receptors came from an adult who received the AZD1222 COVID-19 vaccine.

The chain combines TRBV6-5 with TRBJ1-5; 8 bases match TRBD1. The CDR3 is 13 residues long. J lost 7 bases, V lost 6 bases, and 5 bases had no gene match. Germline CDR1 and CDR2: MNHEY and SVGAGI. Here the CDR3 DNA reads TGTGCCAGCAGCCTTCGGACAGGGCAGCCCCAGCATTTT. It encodes CASSLRTGQPQHF.

The V and J genes are TRBV7-2 and TRBJ1-2; D is unresolved. Germline V gene sequence: CDR1 SGHTA, CDR2 FQGNSA. This CDR3 comprises 15 residues. Trimming shortened V by 5 bases and J by 4 bases, and 17 bases separated the two germline ends. The DNA for the CDR3 is TGTGCCAGCAGCCTCGACACCGGGAGGACCTATGGCTACACCTTC. This translates into CASSLDTGRTYGYTF.

The chain uses TRBV18 and TRBJ1-3; 8 bases line up with TRBD1. This CDR3 region has 14 residues. Germline V gives CDR1 KGHSH, CDR2 LQKENI. Losses at the gene ends were 5 bases for V and 8 bases for J; bases not matched to a gene: 8. CDR3 DNA: TGTGCCAGCTCATCCCGGACAGGGATGGACACCATATATTTT. Translated, it gives CASSSRTGMDTIYF.

This chain joins TRBV5-6 and TRBJ2-7; 7 bases match TRBD2. V shed 2 bases, J shed 7 bases, and the junction held 6 bases outside the gene matches. Germline V lookup: CDR1 SGHDT, CDR2 YYEEEE. CDR3 length: 13 amino acids. The CDR3 region is CASSFPGGLEQYF. Written as DNA, the CDR3 is TGTGCCAGCAGCTTTCCCGGGGGGTTGGAGCAGTACTTC.

This chain links TRBV2 with TRBJ2-2; possible D gene TRBD2, 5 bases. Germline-derived CDR1 and CDR2 are SNHLY and FYNNEI. The CDR3 is 14 residues long. Trimming pared 3 bases from V and 8 bases from J, leaving 13 bases between. CDR3 sequence (DNA): TGTGCCAGCAGTGATCGGCTAGCTTGGGGGGAGCTGTTTTTT. It encodes CASSDRLAWGELFF.

This sequence joins TRBV6-1 and TRBJ2-7; D unclear. The CDR3 is 13 amino acids. Per the germline V gene, CDR1 is MNHNS and CDR2 is SASEGT. V gave up 0 bases and J gave up 3 bases, with 6 bases separating them. The CDR3 loop is CASSEAPDYEQYF. The DNA of the CDR3 is TGTGCCAGCAGTGAAGCGCCAGACTACGAGCAGTACTTC.

V and J are TRBV2 and TRBJ2-2; D possibly corresponds to TRBD1 (6 bases). The V end was cut by 6 bases, the J end by 7 bases, with 15 bases between. This CDR3 contains 14 residues. Germline CDR1 is SNHLY and CDR2 is FYNNEI. This CDR3 is CASRGAGPNGELFF. The CDR3 nucleotides read TGTGCCAGCAGGGGGGCAGGGCCGAACGGGGAGCTGTTTTTT. Full variable domain (missing parts from reference TRBV2 and TRBJ2-2): EPEVTQTPSHQVTQMGQEVILRCVPISNHLYFYWYRQILGQKVEFLVSFYNNEISEKSEIFDDQFSVERPDGSNFTLKIRSTKLEDSAMYFCASRGAGPNGELFFGEGSRLTVL.

This chain links TRBV5-1 with TRBJ2-1; possibly TRBD2 for D (6 bases). This CDR3 has 15 residues. The V gene lost 4 bases and the J gene lost 5 bases, with 16 bases spanning the gap. Germline V lookup: CDR1 SGHRS, CDR2 YFSETQ. CDR3 protein: CASSPGGIADNEQFF. The CDR3 nucleotides read TGCGCCAGCAGCCCCGGTGGAATAGCGGACAATGAGCAGTTCTTC.

The chain has TRBV5-1 and TRBJ1-1; 9 bases agree with TRBD1. From germline, CDR1 is SGHRS and CDR2 YFSETQ. The CDR3 is made up of 14 amino acids. V trimming: 0 bases; J trimming: 5 bases; junction bases outside the gene matches: 2. In DNA form, the CDR3 reads TGCGCCAGCAGCTTGGACGACAGGGGGACTGAAGCTTTCTTT. It specifies CASSLDDRGTEAFF.

The rearrangement joins TRBV7-2 to TRBJ1-1; a weak D match, TRBD1 (6 bases). The CDR3 totals 14 residues. The germline gives CDR1 SGHTA, CDR2 FQGNSA. V dropped 5 bases and J dropped 3 bases, with 13 bases sitting between them. The CDR3 region has the DNA TGTGCCAGCAGCAACAGGGTTGGGGACACTGAAGCTTTCTTT. This sequence encodes CASSNRVGDTEAFF.

J is TRBJ2-2 and V is TRBV6-5; no clear D. The CDR3 totals 13 residues. Germline CDR1 is MNHEY and CDR2 is SVGAGI. V lost 4 bases and J 5 bases, leaving 8 bases between the germline ends. The CDR3 sequence is CASSFPGTGELFF. The CDR3 bases are TGTGCCAGCAGTTTTCCCGGGACCGGGGAGCTGTTTTTT.

The chain has TRBV14 and TRBJ2-1; D is possibly TRBD1 (5 bases). V lost 2 bases and J 5 bases, leaving 10 bases between the germline ends. The CDR3 is 14 residues long. The germline V gene has CDR1 SGHDN and CDR2 FVKESK. CDR3: CASSQLQVNNEQFF. The DNA for the CDR3 is TGTGCCAGCAGCCAACTACAGGTTAACAATGAGCAGTTCTTC.

This chain joins TRBV2 and TRBJ1-5; D is ambiguous. Germline V gene data show CDR1 as SNHLY and CDR2 as FYNNEI. Trimming removed 4 bases from V and 0 bases from J, with 13 bases in between. The CDR3 runs to 16 residues. The DNA for the CDR3 is TGTGCCAGCAGTGTAACGGCAAAAAATAGCAATCAGCCCCAGCATTTT. It yields the protein CASSVTAKNSNQPQHF. Looking up the rest from reference TRBV2 and TRBJ1-5 gives the full variable domain: EPEVTQTPSHQVTQMGQEVILRCVPISNHLYFYWYRQILGQKVEFLVSFYNNEISEKSEIFDDQFSVERPDGSNFTLKIRSTKLEDSAMYFCASSVTAKNSNQPQHFGDGTRLSIL.

The chain has TRBV6-5 and TRBJ1-1; no clear D gene. The CDR3 has 13 residues. Trimming cost V 10 bases and J 0 bases, with 12 bases left between them. CDR1 and CDR2 (germline): MNHEY, SVGAGI. The CDR3, as DNA: TGTGCCACCCACGACACGATGAACACTGAAGCTTTCTTT. This codes for CATHDTMNTEAFF.

This clone was detected once. The chain employs TRBV3-1 (or the pseudogene TRBV3-2) and TRBJ2-1; no reliable D call. The CDR3 sequence is 14 residues long. The V and J ends lost 4 bases and 5 bases respectively, with 12 bases between them. CDR1 is LGHDT, CDR2 YNNKEL, per germline (reference sequence). The CDR3 loop reads CASSRDPWNNEQFF. CDR3 bases: TGTGCCAGCAGCCGGGATCCTTGGAACAATGAGCAGTTCTTC.

The rearrangement uses TRBV11-2 and TRBJ2-4; the match to TRBD1 covers 8 bases. V dropped 3 bases and J dropped 15; count of bases not matched to a gene: 19. The CDR3 sequence is 16 residues long. Germline V lookup: CDR1 SGHAT, CDR2 FQNNGV. CDR3 nucleotide sequence: TGTGCCAGCAGCTTCCCCCTGGGCTCAGGGGGCACCGGCGTGTACTTC. Translated: CASSFPLGSGGTGVYF.

This chain uses TRBV19 with TRBJ1-5, with no clear D. V dropped 3 bases and J dropped 2 bases, with 5 bases sitting between them. The germline CDR1 and CDR2 sequences are LNHDA and SQIVND (reference sequence). The CDR3 length is 13 residues. CDR3 loop: CASSIKGNQPQHF. The CDR3 DNA follows: TGTGCCAGTAGTATTAAGGGCAATCAGCCCCAGCATTTT.

This sequence joins TRBV7-9 and TRBJ1-1; 12 nucleotides align to TRBD1. The CDR3 is 18 residues long. V shed 5 bases, J shed 3 bases, and the junction held 13 bases outside the gene matches. CDR1 and CDR2 (germline): SEHNR, FQNEAQ (reference sequence). The CDR3 DNA reads as TGTGCCAGCAGCCTGCGCACCGGGACAGGGGGCGCGGACACTGAAGCTTTCTTT. Its translation is CASSLRTGTGGADTEAFF.

V is TRBV18 and J is TRBJ1-4; D gene unclear. This CDR3 has 15 amino acids. Germline V CDR1 and CDR2: KGHSH, LQKENI. V gave up 3 bases and J gave up 3 bases, with 11 bases separating them. The CDR3 region has the DNA TGTGCCAGCTCACCGGAGAGCGCACCTAATGAAAAACTGTTTTTT. It codes for CASSPESAPNEKLFF.

The rearrangement joins TRBV11-2 to TRBJ1-5; weak D call: TRBD1 (6 bases). This CDR3 region has 13 residues. The ends were cut back, 4 bases at V and 5 bases at J, with 9 bases in the middle. Germline assignment: CDR1 SGHAT and CDR2 FQNNGV. CDR3 loop: CASSSQGHQPQHF. As DNA, the CDR3 is TGTGCCAGCAGCTCACAGGGCCATCAGCCCCAGCATTTT. Full variable domain (outside the CDR3, taken from reference TRBV11-2 and TRBJ1-5): EAGVAQSPRYKIIEKRQSVAFWCNPISGHATLYWYQQILGQGPKLLIQFQNNGVVDDSQLPKDRFSAERLKGVDSTLKIQPAKLEDSAVYLCASSSQGHQPQHFGDGTRLSIL.

This clone showed up just once. The chain uses TRBV3-1 (or the pseudogene TRBV3-2) and TRBJ2-7; D is uncertain. CDR1 and CDR2 (germline): LGHDT, YNNKEL (reference sequence). The CDR3 has 15 amino acids. V dropped 3 bases and J dropped 3 bases, with 15 bases sitting between them. The CDR3 DNA reads as TGTGCCAGCAGCCAGTCTCTGGACGGAATCTACGAGCAGTACTTC. Protein: CASSQSLDGIYEQYF.

A single count supports this clone. The chain uses TRBV7-2 and TRBJ2-6; D unclear. Trimming left V 2 bases short and J 0 bases short, with 5 bases between. Germline V gives CDR1 SGHTA, CDR2 FQGNSA. The CDR3 sequence is 15 residues long. The CDR3 loop is CASSLWGSGANVLTF. As DNA, the CDR3 is TGTGCCAGCAGCTTATGGGGCTCTGGGGCCAACGTCCTGACTTTC.